This T cell receptor beta chain came from a study of cytomegalovirus exposure and HLA in healthy donors. The PCR used 60 Vbeta and 13 Jbeta primers. TCRdb's table, derived via immunoSEQ multiplex PCR, lists solely in-frame clones and lacks some. Among some 150,000 clones listed, 75% were seen once. This CDR3 is 14 amino acids long. V was clipped by 4 bases and J by 0 bases, with 9 bases between them. The germline V gene has CDR1 SQVTM and CDR2 ANQGSEA. This rearrangement joins TRBV29-1 to TRBJ1-4; maybe TRBD1 (6 bases). The TCR sequence derives from a man between 40 and 49 years old in good health and CMV-seronegative. What was sequenced was PBMCs. CDR3 DNA sequence: TGCAGCGTTGTGGGGGCCCCAACTAATGAAAAACTGTTTTTT. Amino acid sequence: CSVVGAPTNEKLFF.